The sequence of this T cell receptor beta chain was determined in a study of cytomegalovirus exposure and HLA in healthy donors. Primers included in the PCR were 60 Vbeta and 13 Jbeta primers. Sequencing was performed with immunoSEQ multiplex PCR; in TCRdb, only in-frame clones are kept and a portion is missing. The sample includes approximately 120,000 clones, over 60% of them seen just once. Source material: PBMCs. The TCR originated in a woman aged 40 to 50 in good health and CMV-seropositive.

CDR3 loop: CASSLGQGTNTEAFF. The CDR3 coding sequence is TGTGCCAGCAGCTTGGGACAGGGGACGAACACTGAAGCTTTCTTT. The V gene is TRBV5-4, the J gene TRBJ1-1; the match to TRBD1 covers 8 bases. CDR3 size: 15 residues. The germline V gene has CDR1 SGHNT and CDR2 YYREEE (reference sequence). V lost 0 bases and J lost 1; bases outside the gene matches: 2.